These T cell receptor beta chains were read from a single sample in a study of blood T cell repertoires in COVID-19. Clones were read by immunoSEQ multiplex PCR, and TCRdb kept only the in-frame ones, dropping some. The repertoire holds about 75,000 clones, with approximately 89% as singletons. Material: peripheral blood. The receptors come from a woman between 65 and 79 years old with acute or convalescent COVID-19. Each CDR3 is given with its conserved first and last residue. The D gene is left open where the match is weak. Clone size appears in some rows only: once, few, many, or a class for an expanded clone.

abundance	v_gene	d_gene	j_gene	CDR3aa	CDR3nt
once	TRBV20-1	TRBD1	TRBJ1-2	CSASERQGKDGYTF	TGCAGTGCTAGTGAGCGACAGGGTAAAGATGGCTACACCTTC
once	TRBV9	TRBD1	TRBJ1-6	CASSVAGQLNSPLHF	TGTGCCAGCAGCGTAGCGGGACAGTTGAATTCACCCCTCCACTTT
-	TRBV5-1	TRBD2	TRBJ2-1	CASSIPGLAGVQGQFF	TGCGCCAGCAGCATCCCGGGACTAGCGGGAGTACAGGGGCAGTTCTTC
-	TRBV24-1	-	TRBJ1-4	CATSDPTNEKLFF	TGTGCCACCAGTGACCCTACTAATGAAAAACTGTTTTTT
-	TRBV28	-	TRBJ1-5	CASSLQGQPQHF	TGTGCCAGCAGTCTACAGGGTCAGCCCCAGCATTTT
few	TRBV27	-	TRBJ1-2	CASRGQGLANYGYTF	TGTGCCAGCAGGGGGCAGGGACTAGCTAACTATGGCTACACCTTC
-	TRBV24-1	TRBD2	TRBJ2-7	CATSDAGAGYEQYF	TGTGCCACCAGTGATGCGGGAGCCGGCTACGAGCAGTACTTC
-	TRBV7-2	-	TRBJ1-2	CASSGDRRGYTF	TGTGCCAGCAGCGGTGACAGGAGAGGCTACACCTTC
-	TRBV28	-	TRBJ1-2	CASSPSGGAYRYGYTF	TGTGCCAGCTCCCCTTCGGGGGGCGCGTATCGGTATGGCTACACCTTC
-	TRBV25-1	-	TRBJ1-2	CASSDNTGLNYGYTF	TGTGCCAGCAGTGACAATACAGGGCTCAACTATGGCTACACCTTC
many	TRBV28	TRBD2	TRBJ2-7	CASTSGGGLGEQYF	TGTGCCAGCACCTCAGGCGGGGGGCTGGGCGAGCAGTACTTC
-	TRBV3-1/TRBV3-2	-	TRBJ1-3	CASSQRGGLRDTIYF	TGTGCCAGCAGCCAAAGGGGTGGGCTTCGGGACACCATATATTTT
-	TRBV2	TRBD2	TRBJ2-3	CASSKGAGGTDTQYF	TGTGCCAGCAGTAAAGGGGCGGGGGGCACAGATACGCAGTATTTT
-	TRBV5-6	-	TRBJ2-7	CASSAGVLEQYF	TGTGCCAGCAGCGCCGGGGTCCTGGAGCAGTACTTC
-	TRBV3-1/TRBV3-2	-	TRBJ2-7	CASSQAGEQYF	TGTGCCAGCAGCCAAGCGGGGGAGCAGTACTTC
-	TRBV4-1	-	TRBJ1-1	CASSRGLRQNTEAFF	TGCGCCAGCAGCCGAGGGTTAAGACAGAACACTGAAGCTTTCTTT
-	TRBV4-1	TRBD1	TRBJ1-2	CASSQGGQGNYGYTF	TGCGCCAGCAGCCAAGGAGGACAGGGTAACTATGGCTACACCTTC
-	TRBV28	-	TRBJ2-5	CASSPLGGRETQYF	TGTGCCAGCAGTCCGCTTGGGGGCCGGGAGACCCAGTACTTC
-	TRBV7-9	TRBD1	TRBJ1-1	CAAPTIQGLVTEAFF	TGTGCCGCCCCTACCATACAGGGGTTGGTCACTGAAGCTTTCTTT
few	TRBV27	TRBD1	TRBJ1-5	CASSPGTGGDQPQHF	TGTGCCAGCAGTCCCGGGACAGGGGGCGATCAGCCCCAGCATTTT
-	TRBV5-4	TRBD1	TRBJ2-1	CASSLAGTDQFF	TGTGCCAGCAGCTTGGCCGGGACAGATCAGTTCTTC
-	TRBV19	TRBD2	TRBJ2-1	CASSPLAEYNEQFF	TGTGCCAGTAGTCCCCTAGCGGAATACAATGAGCAGTTCTTC
-	TRBV2	-	TRBJ1-6	CASSADTRNSPLHF	TGTGCCAGCAGTGCGGACACCAGAAATTCACCCCTCCACTTT
once	TRBV15	TRBD1	TRBJ2-7	CATSRLRDRGIHEQYF	TGTGCCACCAGCAGACTCCGGGACAGGGGAATCCACGAGCAGTACTTC
-	TRBV4-2	-	TRBJ2-7	CASSQDRWQGEQYF	TGTGCCAGCAGCCAAGACAGGTGGCAGGGGGAGCAGTACTTC
-	TRBV7-3	TRBD1	TRBJ2-3	CASSRQGQKTDTQYF	TGTGCCAGCAGTCGCCAGGGACAGAAGACAGATACGCAGTATTTT
-	TRBV18	TRBD1	TRBJ1-5	CASSLLQGEIQPQHF	TGTGCCAGCTCACTTTTACAGGGGGAGATTCAGCCCCAGCATTTT
-	TRBV18	TRBD1	TRBJ2-6	CASSSGQVNSGANVLTF	TGTGCCAGCTCCTCGGGACAGGTCAACTCTGGGGCCAACGTCCTGACTTTC
-	TRBV19	-	TRBJ1-4	CASSMGTANRRGEKLFF	TGTGCCAGTAGTATGGGTACGGCCAATAGAAGGGGTGAAAAACTGTTTTTT
-	TRBV6-2/TRBV6-3	TRBD2	TRBJ2-7	CASSYNSWRGSVYEQYF	TGTGCCAGCAGTTATAATTCTTGGCGCGGGAGTGTTTACGAGCAGTACTTC
-	TRBV27	-	TRBJ2-2	CASNLRGTGELFF	TGTGCCAGCAACTTGCGGGGCACCGGGGAGCTGTTTTTT
-	TRBV11-2	-	TRBJ1-4	CASSLVQVEKLFF	TGTGCCAGCAGCTTAGTTCAGGTGGAAAAACTGTTTTTT
once	TRBV28	-	TRBJ1-5	CASSSIQPQHF	TGTGCCAGCAGTTCCATCCAGCCCCAGCATTTT
once	TRBV1	-	TRBJ2-3	CTSSQAGGTPGRRTDTQYF	TGCACCAGCAGCCAAGCTGGGGGGACTCCCGGGAGACGCACAGATACGCAGTATTTT
-	TRBV15	TRBD2	TRBJ2-1	CATTPSRAGGNEQFF	TGTGCCACCACACCCTCACGGGCGGGGGGCAATGAGCAGTTCTTC
-	TRBV28	-	TRBJ2-3	CASSRDSPSTDTQYF	TGTGCCAGCAGTCGGGACTCCCCTAGCACAGATACGCAGTATTTT
-	TRBV4-1	-	TRBJ2-7	CASSQVGQGYEQYF	TGCGCCAGCAGCCAAGTTGGTCAGGGATACGAGCAGTACTTC
-	TRBV24-1	-	TRBJ1-2	CATSQGHYGYTF	TGTGCCACCAGTCAGGGGCACTATGGCTACACCTTC
-	TRBV6-2/TRBV6-3	TRBD2	TRBJ2-4	CASSVTSGAKNIQYF	TGTGCCAGCAGTGTGACTAGCGGAGCCAAAAACATTCAGTACTTC
-	TRBV7-9	TRBD1	TRBJ1-4	CASSSESGTDLEKLFF	TGTGCCAGCAGTAGCGAATCCGGGACAGATCTTGAAAAACTGTTTTTT
-	TRBV3-1/TRBV3-2	-	TRBJ1-1	CASSQGLSAFF	TGTGCCAGCAGCCAGGGGCTTTCGGCTTTCTTT
-	TRBV5-6	-	TRBJ1-4	CASSSTGTLYATNEKLFF	TGTGCCAGCAGCTCTACCGGGACACTCTATGCAACTAATGAAAAACTGTTTTTT
-	TRBV4-1	-	TRBJ2-1	CASSQVGAVLKADEQFF	TGCGCCAGCAGCCAAGTAGGAGCGGTTCTAAAGGCGGATGAGCAGTTCTTC
-	TRBV4-3	-	TRBJ1-2	CASSQGSRADGYTF	TGCGCCAGCAGCCAAGGGAGCAGGGCGGATGGCTACACCTTC
-	TRBV4-2	TRBD1	TRBJ2-5	CASSPSDRQETQYF	TGTGCCAGCAGCCCGTCGGACAGGCAAGAGACCCAGTACTTC
-	TRBV11-2	-	TRBJ2-1	CASSPSAGNSYNEQFF	TGTGCCAGCAGCCCCTCGGCAGGGAACTCCTACAATGAGCAGTTCTTC
-	TRBV6-5	-	TRBJ2-7	CASNRLENYEQYF	TGTGCCAGCAATCGACTAGAGAACTACGAGCAGTACTTC
once	TRBV19	TRBD1	TRBJ1-1	CASDRGTEAFF	TGTGCCAGTGACAGGGGCACTGAAGCTTTCTTT
-	TRBV2	TRBD1	TRBJ1-1	CASSDPTGGNTEAFF	TGTGCCAGCAGTGACCCGACAGGGGGAAACACTGAAGCTTTCTTT
-	TRBV7-9	TRBD2	TRBJ2-7	CASSSPGLAGYEQYF	TGTGCCAGCAGCTCCCCGGGACTAGCGGGCTACGAGCAGTACTTC